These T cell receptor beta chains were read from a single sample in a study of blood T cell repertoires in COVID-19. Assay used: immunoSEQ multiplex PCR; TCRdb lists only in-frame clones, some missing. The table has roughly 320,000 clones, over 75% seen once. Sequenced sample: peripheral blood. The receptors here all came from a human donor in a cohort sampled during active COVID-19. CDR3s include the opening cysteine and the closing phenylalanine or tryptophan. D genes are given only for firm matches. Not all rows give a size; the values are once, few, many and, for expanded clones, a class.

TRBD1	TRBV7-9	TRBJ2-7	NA	CASRAGTGYEQYF	TGTGCCAGCAGGGCGGGGACAGGCTACGAGCAGTACTTC
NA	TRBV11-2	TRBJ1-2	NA	CASSLREDYGYTF	TGTGCCAGCAGCTTAAGAGAAGACTATGGCTACACCTTC
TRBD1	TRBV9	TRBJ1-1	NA	CASSPTGGAGTEAFF	TGTGCCAGCAGCCCTACAGGGGGCGCGGGCACTGAAGCTTTCTTT
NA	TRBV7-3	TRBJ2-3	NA	CASSSRGSLGRDTQYF	TGTGCCAGCAGCTCCCGGGGTAGCCTGGGAAGAGATACGCAGTATTTT
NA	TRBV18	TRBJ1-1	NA	CASSTQQATSNTEAFF	TGTGCCAGCTCAACTCAACAGGCTACATCGAACACTGAAGCTTTCTTT
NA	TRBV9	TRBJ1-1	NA	CASSVGQFNTEAFF	TGTGCCAGCAGCGTGGGACAATTTAACACTGAAGCTTTCTTT
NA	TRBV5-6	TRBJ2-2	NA	CASSSLPGGNTGELFF	TGTGCCAGCAGCTCACTACCCGGGGGGAACACCGGGGAGCTGTTTTTT
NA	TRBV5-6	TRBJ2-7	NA	CASSLTSSYEQYF	TGTGCCAGCAGCTTGACGAGCTCCTACGAGCAGTACTTC
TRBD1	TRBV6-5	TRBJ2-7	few	CASSYPTGGSYEQYF	TGTGCCAGCAGTTACCCTACAGGGGGCTCCTACGAGCAGTACTTC
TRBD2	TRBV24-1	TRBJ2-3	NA	CAVARGGHGTDTQYF	TGTGCCGTTGCCCGGGGGGGTCACGGTACAGATACGCAGTATTTT
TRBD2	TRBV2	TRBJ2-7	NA	CASLAGTLYEQYF	TGTGCCAGCCTAGCGGGAACTTTATACGAGCAGTACTTC
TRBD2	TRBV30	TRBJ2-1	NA	CAWRGGGGIYNEQFF	TGTGCCTGGAGAGGTGGCGGGGGGATCTACAATGAGCAGTTCTTC
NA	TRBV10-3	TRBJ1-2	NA	CAIRAPEYYGYTF	TGTGCCATCAGGGCTCCGGAGTACTATGGCTACACCTTC
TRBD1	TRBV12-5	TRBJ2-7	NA	CASGSRDRGYEQYF	TGTGCTAGTGGTTCCCGGGACAGGGGCTACGAGCAGTACTTC
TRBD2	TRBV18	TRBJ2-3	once	CASSRGLAASTDTQYF	TGTGCCAGCTCCCGTGGACTAGCGGCTAGCACAGATACGCAGTATTTT
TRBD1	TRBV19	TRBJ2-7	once	CASSMAGTGTYEQYF	TGTGCCAGTAGTATGGCCGGGACAGGGACTTACGAGCAGTACTTC
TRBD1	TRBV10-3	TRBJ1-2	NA	CAISEADRVSDGYTF	TGTGCCATCAGTGAGGCCGACAGGGTAAGCGACGGCTACACCTTC